The present entry profiles one TCR beta chain with its context. It has no known antigen specificity. No per-base quality is available; no much larger clone lies one base away. These data are taken from a study of blood T cell repertoires in COVID-19 (dated by TCRdb to 2018 to 2020). Regarding the research as a whole: Samples from collaborators originated in the United States, Italy and Spain and spanned both the acute and convalescent phases of COVID-19. The samples were drawn from the first 160 participants of the ongoing ImmuneRACE study and from 1,254 subjects provided by 6 global collaborators. Subjects who had been exposed to COVID-19, were actively infected with it, or had recovered from it provided the deeply sampled blood TCRbeta repertoires that made up the dataset. The prospective study material was composed of cDNA or gDNA derived from T cells, B-cell-depleted T cells, or PBMCs. HLA class I and class II types, where available, came from metadata supplied by the sample provider rather than from assay-based typing. Sample metadata almost always included a de-identified subject ID, COVID-19 status, age in years and sex. A freely available public database, intended as a resource for researchers studying the immune response to SARS-CoV-2, is where the repertoires were released. General conclusions and limits of the study: The amount of clinical and demographic metadata varied by source and participant and was provided uncurated.

There are 15 amino acids in the CDR3, from cysteine to phenylalanine inclusive. Just the 45-base CDR3 DNA is kept, in frame starting at base 1. Trimming costs V 0 bases and J 3 bases, and their ends lie 11 bases apart. CDR1 and CDR2 were assigned from the germline V gene as SGDLS and YYNGEE. The collaborating institutions used their own protocols to collect whole blood in K2EDTA tubes. For TCRbeta analysis, collaborator samples were shipped as frozen whole blood, as isolated PBMCs, or as DNA extracted from either sample type. TCRbeta CDR3 regions were amplified from genomic DNA using the immunoSEQ Assay, a bias-controlled multiplex PCR. The authors processed their data as follows. Within the assay, amplification of reference gene primers was used to estimate how many nucleated cells each sample contained. Sequence reads were collapsed and filtered to measure the absolute abundance of every unique TCRbeta CDR3 rearrangement. Productive Simpson clonality was computed per sample as the square root of Simpson's diversity index over productive rearrangements. Imported from immuneACCESS, the table was reduced by TCRdb to in-frame sequences with V and J called. These copies leave out some clones; in studies compared against another copy, an unresolved V gene accounts for under half, and the cause of the remainder is not known. The D gene and trimming were derived from the DNA, and the V and J assignments and clone size from that table. For this sample there are approximately 120,000 clones; about 90% appear just once. About 1.1% of the sample is in the top ten clones.

The source of this sequence is a human donor in a cohort sampled during active COVID-19. Sequenced material: peripheral blood. The chain uses TRBV9 and TRBJ2-3; the D segment could be TRBD2, given 6 matching bases. The CDR3 reads as follows: CASSVGWRATDTQYF. The DNA sequence follows: TGTGCCAGCAGCGTAGGGTGGAGGGCAACAGATACGCAGTATTTT. The entire variable domain, with the stretches around the CDR3 drawn from the reference TRBV9 and TRBJ2-3 proteins, is DSGVTQTPKHLITATGQRVTLRCSPRSGDLSVYWYQQSLDQGLQFLIQYYNGEERAKGNILERFSAQQFPDLHSELNLSSLELGDSALYFCASSVGWRATDTQYFGPGTRLTVL.